This T cell receptor beta chain was captured in a study of T cells in Graves' hyperthyroidism and ophthalmopathy (dated by TCRdb to between 2018 and 2021). In the study overall: Peripheral blood samples were taken at the time of initial diagnosis, prior to any treatment. TCR V-J signatures able to tell the groups apart were searched for in a discovery cohort of 90 to 100 patients, of whom roughly 42 had Graves' ophthalmopathy and around 56 had stable Graves' hyperthyroidism. Whether ophthalmopathy could be predicted prospectively was tested in an independent validation cohort made up of approximately 19 hyperthyroidism patients plus 17 patients who later progressed to ophthalmopathy. The roughly 94 discovery patients were randomly divided into training and test sets at a 7:3 ratio. The study also compared thyroid tissue and blood T-cell repertoires from roughly six Graves' hyperthyroidism patients. Following sampling, methimazole starting at 30 mg daily was given to hyperthyroidism patients, and high-dose intravenous methylprednisolone was given to ophthalmopathy patients. TCR Vbeta CDR3 sequencing of fewer than 150 peripheral blood samples (over 40 ophthalmopathy, about 75 hyperthyroidism and roughly 17 progressor patients) is reported in the paper.

This clonotype was counted a few times. Its recognized antigen is unknown. Base qualities are not provided; no much larger clone lies one nucleotide away. What the research found in general, with its limitations: Sample size was not statistically predetermined, and blinding of investigators to group allocation was not performed. In validation, the model predicted progression to ophthalmopathy with around 71% sensitivity and approximately 74% specificity, a median of roughly seven months before onset. In cross-validation, a model built on a 13 V-J signature told ophthalmopathy apart from stable hyperthyroidism with under 90% sensitivity and roughly 81% specificity, and in testing the same model reached 80%/75%. Most expanded thyroid clonotypes (frequency above 0.001) were also found in blood, which suggests that blood repertoires may mirror thyroid immune responses.

Amplification of TCR beta CDR3 regions was carried out from RNA transcripts. For the first round of RT-PCR on the TCR CDR3, the HTBI primer set was used together with the Qiagen OneStep RT-PCR kit. The libraries were constructed in a second round of multiplex PCR and then size-selected and purified. Libraries were sequenced paired-end with 100 bp reads on an Illumina HiSeq2000. The authors' analysis ran thus. SOAPnuke was used to process the raw data, removing reads that contained adapters or uncalled bases, had a mean Phred below 15, or lacked an exact match to the constant primer or identifier. High-quality paired reads were merged using COPE v1.2.5, and each unique nucleotide sequence was defined as a clonotype. MiTCR v1.1 was used to align clonotypes to the IMGT TRBV, TRBD and TRBJ reference segments. The analysis included only V-J combinations with a frequency above 0.0001, which together covered roughly 99% of the repertoires. The TCS score was defined as F50 (clonal expansion) divided by E x V (chaos), with BLOSUM62-based TCRdist calculated between CDR3 peptides within each V-J. Welch's t-statistics and random forest reduced 500 to 550 V-J features to roughly 13, which were used in a naive Bayes classifier (R e1071). TCRdb cleaned the public reads at Q25 with fastp, built clones with MiXCR and kept in-frame beta chains. When rows share a CDR3 protein, they turn into one entry using the most common DNA and genes. The V and J calls here are based on TCRdb, not the publication. A total of over 500,000 distinct CDR3 sequences appear in this sample, around 15% of them only once. Of the sample, over 11% is held by the ten largest clones.

A patient counted as having stable Graves' hyperthyroidism if no progression to ophthalmopathy occurred over 18 months of follow-up. Hyperthyroidism patients were newly diagnosed, had a disease duration of under 2 months, and were aged 18 to 65 years. Patients with uncontrolled infections, other autoimmune diseases, pregnancy or lactation were excluded. Diagnoses relied on clinical symptoms, serum thyroxine and TRAb, thyroid ultrasound and orbital computed tomography. Ficoll-Paque density gradient centrifugation was used to isolate PBMCs from around 10 ml of fresh peripheral blood. Total RNA was extracted using Trizol reagent, and RNA quality was assessed on an Agilent 2100 Bioanalyzer. The receptor's source is a woman in her thirties or forties with Graves' hyperthyroidism. The sequencing sample was made of blood.

The CDR3 here reads CSVVGEEGVNTEAFF. The DNA is as follows: TGCAGCGTTGTAGGGGAGGAGGGGGTTAACACTGAAGCTTTCTTT. Recombination joined TRBV29-1 with TRBJ1-1; TRBD1 could be the D gene, as 6 bases match. V sheds 4 bases and J sheds 2 bases, leaving 17 bases between their ends. Based on the germline V gene, the CDR1 and CDR2 sequences are SQVTM and ANQGSEA. The CDR3 runs 15 amino acids, cysteine and phenylalanine included. The DNA shown is the 45-base CDR3, in frame from base 1.